This paragraph reports one T cell receptor beta chain. Its specificity is not known. Being one base from a much bigger clone, this may be a read error. Likely a read error: the CDR3 ends without its conserved phenylalanine or tryptophan. This entry belongs to a study of early T cells in non-severe SARS-CoV-2 infection. Across the whole study: Sequenced bulk RNA came from whole blood that was unsorted, and chains were unpaired. General study findings and limits: VDJdb matching skewed toward anti-spike CD8 responses, missing private and CD4 specificities.

Per the germline V gene, CDR1 is SGHRS and CDR2 is YFSETQ. The CDR3 sequence is 15 residues long. The V gene lost 4 bases and the J gene lost 5 bases, with 15 bases spanning the gap. Individual cDNA molecules received unique molecular identifiers. TCRdb itself ran the 5' RACE reads through MiXCR, one entry per CDR3 protein. The repertoire has 37,000 or so distinct CDR3 sequences, 5% to 6.5% of them found once; the top ten carry about a quarter. The sequenced material came from whole blood. This TCR was recovered from an adult who was a healthcare worker with PCR-confirmed SARS-CoV-2 infection or an uninfected control (not recorded which). The chain links TRBV5-1 to TRBJ1-4, with D perhaps TRBD1 (5 bases). Here the CDR3 reads CASSPGGVYNEKLFL. The CDR3 nucleotides read TGCGCCAGCAGCCCGGGGGGTGTTTACAATGAAAAACTGTTTTTA.